Only a few counts were recorded for the clone carrying this T cell receptor beta chain. These data belong to a study of radiotherapy plus CTLA-4 blockade in lung cancer. The V and J ends lost 6 bases and 4 bases, in that order; junction bases with no gene match: 10. The CDR3 sequence is 15 residues long. Germline CDR1 is MNHNS and CDR2 is SASEGT. Assay used: immunoSEQ multiplex PCR; TCRdb lists only in-frame clones, some missing. This repertoire shows approximately 28,000 clones, approximately 80% found once; its top ten account for 16%. This clonotype was sampled from a human donor with non-small cell lung cancer that progressed on radiotherapy plus ipilimumab. The V gene is TRBV6-1, the J gene TRBJ1-1; 8 nucleotides line up with TRBD1. Sample: peripheral blood, taken from a patient treated with radiotherapy plus ipilimumab. CDR3 sequence reads: CASRPTGGEGTEAFF. In nucleotides, the CDR3 is TGTGCCAGCAGACCCACAGGGGGAGAGGGCACTGAAGCTTTCTTT.